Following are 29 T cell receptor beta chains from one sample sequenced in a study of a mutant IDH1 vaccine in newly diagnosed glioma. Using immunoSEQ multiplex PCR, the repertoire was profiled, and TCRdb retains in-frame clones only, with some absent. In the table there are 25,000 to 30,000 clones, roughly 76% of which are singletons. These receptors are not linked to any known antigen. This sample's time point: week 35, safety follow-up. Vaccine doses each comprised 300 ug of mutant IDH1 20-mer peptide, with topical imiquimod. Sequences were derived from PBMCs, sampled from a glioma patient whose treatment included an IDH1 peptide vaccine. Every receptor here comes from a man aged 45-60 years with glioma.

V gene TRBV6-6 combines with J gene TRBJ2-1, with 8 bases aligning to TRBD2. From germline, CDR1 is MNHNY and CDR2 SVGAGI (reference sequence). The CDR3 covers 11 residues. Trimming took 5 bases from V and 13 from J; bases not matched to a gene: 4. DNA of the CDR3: TGTGCCAGCAGTACCAGCGGGAGTCAGTTCTTC. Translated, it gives CASSTSGSQFF.

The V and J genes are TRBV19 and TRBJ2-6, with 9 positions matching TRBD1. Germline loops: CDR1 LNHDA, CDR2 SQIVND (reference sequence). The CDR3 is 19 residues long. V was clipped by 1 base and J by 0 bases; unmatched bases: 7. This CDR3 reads CASSIGAGTGSSGANVLTF. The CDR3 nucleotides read TGTGCCAGTAGTATAGGAGCCGGGACAGGGAGCTCTGGGGCCAACGTCCTGACTTTC.

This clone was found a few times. The chain's CDR3 is CASSQDPGIPTAFF. The CDR3 nucleotides read TGCGCCAGCAGCCAAGACCCCGGAATCCCGACAGCTTTCTTT. The gene calls are TRBV4-3 and TRBJ1-1; D is unclear. Germline V CDR1 and CDR2: LGHNA, YSLEER. The CDR3 covers 14 residues. V was trimmed by 0 bases and J by 10 bases, leaving 15 bases between them.

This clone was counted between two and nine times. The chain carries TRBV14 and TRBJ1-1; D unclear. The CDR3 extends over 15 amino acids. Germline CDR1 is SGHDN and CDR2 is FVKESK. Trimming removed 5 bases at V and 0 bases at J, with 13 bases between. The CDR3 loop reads CASSFGRRMNTEAFF. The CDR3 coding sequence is TGTGCCAGCAGCTTCGGCCGACGGATGAACACTGAAGCTTTCTTT. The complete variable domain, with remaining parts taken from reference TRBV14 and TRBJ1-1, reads EAGVTQFPSHSVIEKGQTVTLRCDPISGHDNLYWYRRVMGKEIKFLLHFVKESKQDESGMPNNRFLAERTGGTYSTLKVQPAELEDSGVYFCASSFGRRMNTEAFFGQGTRLTVV.

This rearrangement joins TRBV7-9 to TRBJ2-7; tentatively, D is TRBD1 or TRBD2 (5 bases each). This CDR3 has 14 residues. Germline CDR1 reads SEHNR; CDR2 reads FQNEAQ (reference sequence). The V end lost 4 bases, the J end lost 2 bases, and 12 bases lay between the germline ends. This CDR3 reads CASSSNGAAYEQYF. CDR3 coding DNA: TGTGCCAGCAGCTCAAACGGGGCGGCCTACGAGCAGTACTTC.

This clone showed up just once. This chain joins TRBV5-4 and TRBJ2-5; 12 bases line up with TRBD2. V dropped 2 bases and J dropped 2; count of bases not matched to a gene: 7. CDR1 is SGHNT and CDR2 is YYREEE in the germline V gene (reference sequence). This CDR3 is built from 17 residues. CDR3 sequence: CASSLSASGGDQETQYF. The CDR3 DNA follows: TGTGCCAGCAGCTTATCGGCTAGCGGGGGGGATCAAGAGACCCAGTACTTC. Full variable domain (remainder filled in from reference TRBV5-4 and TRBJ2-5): ETGVTQSPTHLIKTRGQQVTLRCSSQSGHNTVSWYQQALGQGPQFIFQYYREEENGRGNFPPRFSGLQFPNYSSELNVNALELDDSALYLCASSLSASGGDQETQYFGPGTRLLVL.

CDR3 sequence: CASSQDLTGGSYEQYF. The CDR3 DNA reads TGCGCCAGCAGCCAAGATTTAACGGGGGGCAGCTACGAGCAGTACTTC. The J gene is TRBJ2-7, the V gene TRBV4-3, with a possible D match to TRBD2 (7 bases). Germline-derived CDR1 and CDR2 are LGHNA and YSLEER. This CDR3 has 16 residues. V was trimmed by 0 bases and J by 3 bases, leaving 15 bases between them.

CDR3 sequence: CASSRGVQETQYF. As DNA, the CDR3 is TGTGCCAGCTCGCGGGGGGTTCAAGAGACCCAGTACTTC. This chain connects TRBV2 to TRBJ2-5; TRBD2 agrees at 8 bases. The ends lost 8 bases at V and 2 bases at J; junction bases unmatched: 4. Germline CDR1 is SNHLY and CDR2 is FYNNEI. The CDR3 loop spans 13 amino acids.

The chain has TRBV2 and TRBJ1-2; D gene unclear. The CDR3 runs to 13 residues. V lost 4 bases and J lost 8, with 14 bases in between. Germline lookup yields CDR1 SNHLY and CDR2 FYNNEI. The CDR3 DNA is TGTGCCAGCAGTGGAGACGTTCAATCGGGCTACACCTTC. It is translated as CASSGDVQSGYTF.

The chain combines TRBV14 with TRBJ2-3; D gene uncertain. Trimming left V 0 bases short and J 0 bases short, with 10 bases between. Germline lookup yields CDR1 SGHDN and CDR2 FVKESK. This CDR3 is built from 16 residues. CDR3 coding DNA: TGTGCCAGCAGCCAAGATTTAAGTGGGAGCACAGATACGCAGTATTTT. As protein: CASSQDLSGSTDTQYF.

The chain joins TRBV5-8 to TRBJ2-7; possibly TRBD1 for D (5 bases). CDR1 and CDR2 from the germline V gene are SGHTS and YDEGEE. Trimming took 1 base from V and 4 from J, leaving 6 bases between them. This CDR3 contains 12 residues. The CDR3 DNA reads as TGTGCCAGCAGCTTGACAGGATACGAGCAGTACTTC. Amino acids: CASSLTGYEQYF. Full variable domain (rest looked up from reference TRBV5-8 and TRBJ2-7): EAGVTQSPTHLIKTRGQQATLRCSPISGHTSVYWYQQALGLGLQFLLWYDEGEERNRGNFPPRFSGRQFPNYSSELNVNALELEDSALYLCASSLTGYEQYFGPGTRLTVT.

The CDR3 sequence: CASSSSGTQRLGGYTF. The CDR3 coding sequence is TGTGCCAGCAGCTCGTCCGGGACACAAAGACTAGGTGGCTACACCTTC. V and J are TRBV7-2 and TRBJ1-2, with TRBD1 as a possible D gene (6 bases). CDR1 and CDR2 (germline): SGHTA, FQGNSA. This CDR3 comprises 16 residues. V gave up 4 bases and J gave up 7 bases, with 22 bases separating them.

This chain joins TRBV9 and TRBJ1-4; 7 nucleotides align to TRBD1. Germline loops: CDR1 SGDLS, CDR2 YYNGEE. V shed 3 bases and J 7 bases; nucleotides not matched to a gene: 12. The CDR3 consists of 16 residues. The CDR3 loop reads CASSGQGGHGGEKLFF. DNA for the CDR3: TGTGCCAGCAGCGGACAGGGTGGGCATGGGGGTGAAAAACTGTTTTTT.

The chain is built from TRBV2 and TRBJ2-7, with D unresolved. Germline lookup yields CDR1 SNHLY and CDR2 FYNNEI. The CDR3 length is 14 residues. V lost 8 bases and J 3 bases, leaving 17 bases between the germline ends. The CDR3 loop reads CASRFEVESYEQYF. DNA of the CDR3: TGTGCCAGCCGCTTTGAGGTTGAGAGCTACGAGCAGTACTTC.

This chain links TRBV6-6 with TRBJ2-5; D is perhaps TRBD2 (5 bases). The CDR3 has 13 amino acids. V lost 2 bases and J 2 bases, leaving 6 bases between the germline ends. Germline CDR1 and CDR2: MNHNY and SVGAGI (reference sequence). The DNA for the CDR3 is TGTGCCAGCAGTTACGGGGAGCAAGAGACCCAGTACTTC. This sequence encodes CASSYGEQETQYF.

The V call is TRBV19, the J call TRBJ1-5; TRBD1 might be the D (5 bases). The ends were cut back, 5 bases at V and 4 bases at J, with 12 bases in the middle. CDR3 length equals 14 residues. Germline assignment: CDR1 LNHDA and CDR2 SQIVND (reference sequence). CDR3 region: CASSGTVGNQPQHF. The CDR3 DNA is TGTGCCAGTAGTGGGACGGTGGGGAATCAGCCCCAGCATTTT. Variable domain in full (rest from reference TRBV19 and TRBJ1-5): DGGITQSPKYLFRKEGQNVTLSCEQNLNHDAMYWYRQDPGQGLRLIYYSQIVNDFQKGDIAEGYSVSREKKESFPLTVTSAQKNPTAFYLCASSGTVGNQPQHFGDGTRLSIL.

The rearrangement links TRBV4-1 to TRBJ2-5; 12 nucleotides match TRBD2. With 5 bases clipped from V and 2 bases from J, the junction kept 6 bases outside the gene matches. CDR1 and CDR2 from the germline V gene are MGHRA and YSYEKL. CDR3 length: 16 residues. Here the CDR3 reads CASSSTSGGIQETQYF. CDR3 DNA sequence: TGCGCCAGCAGCTCTACTAGCGGGGGGATTCAAGAGACCCAGTACTTC.

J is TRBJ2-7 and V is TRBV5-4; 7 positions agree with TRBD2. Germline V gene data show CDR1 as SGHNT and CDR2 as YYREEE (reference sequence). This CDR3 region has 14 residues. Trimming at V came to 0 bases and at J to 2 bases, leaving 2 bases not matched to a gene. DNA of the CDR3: TGTGCCAGCAGCTTGGAAGGGACTACCTACGAGCAGTACTTC. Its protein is CASSLEGTTYEQYF.

This CDR3 is CASSVASAGLNSPLHF. The CDR3 bases are TGTGCCAGCAGCGTAGCTTCGGCGGGGCTCAATTCACCCCTCCACTTT. The chain has TRBV9 and TRBJ1-6; D perhaps matches TRBD1 (5 bases). This CDR3 region has 16 residues. Germline V gives CDR1 SGDLS, CDR2 YYNGEE. V lost 0 bases and J lost 7, with 14 bases in between.

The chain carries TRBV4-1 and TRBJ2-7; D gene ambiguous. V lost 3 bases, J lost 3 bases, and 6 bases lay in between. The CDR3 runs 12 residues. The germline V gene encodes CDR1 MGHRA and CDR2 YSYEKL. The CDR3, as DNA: TGCGCCAGCAGCCAGGACCTCTACGAGCAGTACTTC. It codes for CASSQDLYEQYF.

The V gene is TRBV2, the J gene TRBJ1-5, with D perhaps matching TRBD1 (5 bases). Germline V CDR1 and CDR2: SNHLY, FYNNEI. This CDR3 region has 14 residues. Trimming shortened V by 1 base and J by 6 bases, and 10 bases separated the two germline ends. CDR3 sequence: CASSEVGTGQPQHF. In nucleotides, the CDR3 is TGTGCCAGCAGTGAAGTGGGGACTGGTCAGCCCCAGCATTTT.

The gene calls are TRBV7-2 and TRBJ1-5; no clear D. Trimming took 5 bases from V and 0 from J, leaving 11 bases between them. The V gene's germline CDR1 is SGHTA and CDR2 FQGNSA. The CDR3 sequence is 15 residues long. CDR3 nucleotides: TGTGCCAGCAGCAGGGATTATTATAGCAATCAGCCCCAGCATTTT. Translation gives CASSRDYYSNQPQHF.

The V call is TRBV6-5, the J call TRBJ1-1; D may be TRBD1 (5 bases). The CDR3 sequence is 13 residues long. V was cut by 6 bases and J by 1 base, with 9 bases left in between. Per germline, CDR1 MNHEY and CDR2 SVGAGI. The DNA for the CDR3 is TGTGCCAGCAGGGGGGTTTCGAACACTGAAGCTTTCTTT. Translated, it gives CASRGVSNTEAFF.

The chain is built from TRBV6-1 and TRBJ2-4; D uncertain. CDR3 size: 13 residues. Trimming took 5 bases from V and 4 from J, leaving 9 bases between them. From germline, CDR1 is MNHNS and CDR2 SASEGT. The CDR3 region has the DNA TGTGCCAGCAGTCCCGGTCGGAAAAACATTCAGTACTTC. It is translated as CASSPGRKNIQYF.

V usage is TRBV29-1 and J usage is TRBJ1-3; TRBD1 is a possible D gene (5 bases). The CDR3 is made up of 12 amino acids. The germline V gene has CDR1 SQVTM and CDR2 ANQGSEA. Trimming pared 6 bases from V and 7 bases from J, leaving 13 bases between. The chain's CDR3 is CSVSGTFNTIYF. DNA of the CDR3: TGCAGCGTGAGCGGGACGTTCAACACCATATATTTT.

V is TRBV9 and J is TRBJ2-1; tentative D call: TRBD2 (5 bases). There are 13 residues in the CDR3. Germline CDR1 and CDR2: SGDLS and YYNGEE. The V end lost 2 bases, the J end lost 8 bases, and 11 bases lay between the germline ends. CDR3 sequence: CASSVGIRDEQFF. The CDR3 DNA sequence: TGTGCCAGCAGCGTCGGGATTCGAGATGAGCAGTTCTTC.

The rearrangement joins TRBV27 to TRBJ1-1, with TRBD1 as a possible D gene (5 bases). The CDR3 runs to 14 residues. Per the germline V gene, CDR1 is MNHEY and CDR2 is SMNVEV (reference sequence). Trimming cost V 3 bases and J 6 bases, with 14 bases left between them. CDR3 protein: CASSFLDPGAEAFF. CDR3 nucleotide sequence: TGTGCCAGCAGTTTCCTAGACCCGGGGGCTGAAGCTTTCTTT.

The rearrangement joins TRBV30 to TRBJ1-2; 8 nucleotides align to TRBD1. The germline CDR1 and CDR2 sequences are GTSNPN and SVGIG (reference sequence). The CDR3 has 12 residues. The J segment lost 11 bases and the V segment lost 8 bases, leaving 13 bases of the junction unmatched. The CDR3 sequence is CALRPPGGGYTF. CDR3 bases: TGTGCCCTCCGCCCCCCAGGGGGCGGGTACACCTTC.

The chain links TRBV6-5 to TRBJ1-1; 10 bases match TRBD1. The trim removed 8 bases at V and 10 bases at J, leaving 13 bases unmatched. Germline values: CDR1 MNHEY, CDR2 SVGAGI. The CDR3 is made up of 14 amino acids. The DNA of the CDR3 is TGTGCCAGCCGCCCAACCCGACAGGGGGCTCGAGCTTTCTTT. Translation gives CASRPTRQGARAFF.